This is a list of T cell receptor beta chains from one sample in a study of read filtering for tumor transcriptome and immune sequencing. TCRdb reprocessed the reads via MiXCR and lists one record per CDR3 protein. The sample includes about 130,000 distinct CDR3 sequences, 10% to 15% seen only once; the top ten take approximately 10%. The sequenced sample consisted of a population of CD138-negative cells sorted from bone marrow. The receptors were gathered from a donor at least 40 years old with multiple myeloma. CDR3s include the opening cysteine and the closing phenylalanine or tryptophan. The D gene is left open where the match is weak. Only some rows state a clone size, as once, few, many or a class for expanded clones.

CDR3 protein: CASRLGPNYEQYF
CDR3 DNA: TGTGCCAGCAGATTGGGACCGAACTACGAGCAGTACTTC
clone size: many
V gene: TRBV12-3/TRBV12-4
J gene: TRBJ2-7
D gene: .

CDR3 protein: CASSSSGHETQYF
CDR3 DNA: TGCGCCAGCAGCTCCTCGGGGCACGAGACCCAGTACTTC
clone size: many
V gene: TRBV5-1
J gene: TRBJ2-5
D gene: .

CDR3 protein: CASSSGPPSQFF
CDR3 DNA: TGTGCCAGCAGTTCCGGGCCCCCTTCGCAGTTCTTC
clone size: many
V gene: TRBV7-9
J gene: TRBJ2-1
D gene: .

CDR3 protein: CASSPMESSDTQYF
CDR3 DNA: TGCGCCAGCAGCCCAATGGAATCGTCAGATACGCAGTATTTT
clone size: many
V gene: TRBV5-1
J gene: TRBJ2-3
D gene: .

CDR3 protein: CASSSLTQNEQYF
CDR3 DNA: TGTGCCAGCTCATCGCTCACCCAAAACGAGCAGTACTTC
clone size: many
V gene: TRBV18
J gene: TRBJ2-7
D gene: .

CDR3 protein: CASSRTSGRGYEQFF
CDR3 DNA: TGCGCCAGTTCCCGGACTAGCGGGAGGGGCTATGAGCAGTTCTTC
clone size: many
V gene: TRBV5-1
J gene: TRBJ2-1
D gene: TRBD2

CDR3 protein: CASGIGLNTGELFF
CDR3 DNA: TGTGCCAGCGGGATCGGACTAAACACCGGGGAGCTGTTTTTT
clone size: few
V gene: TRBV12-3/TRBV12-4
J gene: TRBJ2-2
D gene: .

CDR3 protein: CASSDSSAQETQYF
CDR3 DNA: TGTGCCAGCAGTGATTCTAGCGCCCAAGAGACCCAGTACTTC
clone size: .
V gene: TRBV25-1
J gene: TRBJ2-5
D gene: .

CDR3 protein: CASSLKAFSSYNEQFF
CDR3 DNA: TGTGCCAGCAGCTTAAAGGCCTTTAGCTCCTACAATGAGCAGTTCTTC
clone size: many
V gene: TRBV7-9
J gene: TRBJ2-1
D gene: .

CDR3 protein: CASRPTGGRSYEQYF
CDR3 DNA: TGTGCCAGCAGACCGACAGGGGGCCGCTCCTACGAGCAGTACTTC
clone size: once
V gene: TRBV28
J gene: TRBJ2-7
D gene: TRBD1

CDR3 protein: CASSQSSSGAPLELFF
CDR3 DNA: TGTGCCAGCAGCCAATCTTCCTCCGGGGCGCCTCTAGAACTGTTTTTT
clone size: many
V gene: TRBV27
J gene: TRBJ1-4
D gene: .

CDR3 protein: CASRSGGGTYEQYF
CDR3 DNA: TGCGCCAGCAGAAGTGGGGGAGGAACCTACGAGCAGTACTTC
clone size: many
V gene: TRBV5-1
J gene: TRBJ2-7
D gene: .

CDR3 protein: CASSPPQGTQRLQETQYF
CDR3 DNA: TGTGCCAGCTCACCACCACAGGGGACTCAGCGACTCCAAGAGACCCAGTACTTC
clone size: few
V gene: TRBV18
J gene: TRBJ2-5
D gene: .

CDR3 protein: CASSLGGDYGYTF
CDR3 DNA: TGTGCCAGCAGTTTGGGGGGGGACTATGGCTACACCTTC
clone size: .
V gene: TRBV12-3/TRBV12-4
J gene: TRBJ1-2
D gene: .

CDR3 protein: CASSLSLGQNTEAFF
CDR3 DNA: TGTGCCAGCAGTTTATCCCTGGGACAGAACACTGAAGCTTTCTTT
clone size: many
V gene: TRBV28
J gene: TRBJ1-1
D gene: .

CDR3 protein: CASSLTREDTGELFF
CDR3 DNA: TGTGCCAGCAGCTTAACGCGGGAGGATACCGGGGAGCTGTTTTTT
clone size: many
V gene: TRBV7-9
J gene: TRBJ2-2
D gene: TRBD2

CDR3 protein: CASSSQGTGASQPQYF
CDR3 DNA: TGTGCCAGTAGTAGCCAAGGGACAGGGGCGTCTCAGCCCCAGTATTTT
clone size: .
V gene: TRBV19
J gene: TRBJ2-3
D gene: TRBD1

CDR3 protein: CASSSEGGTGELFF
CDR3 DNA: TGTGCCAGCAGTAGCGAAGGGGGCACCGGGGAGCTGTTTTTT
clone size: few
V gene: TRBV6-4
J gene: TRBJ2-2
D gene: .

CDR3 protein: CASSAGQGYGSPLHF
CDR3 DNA: TGTGCCAGCTCAGCGGGACAGGGTTACGGTTCACCCCTCCACTTT
clone size: many
V gene: TRBV18
J gene: TRBJ1-6
D gene: TRBD1

CDR3 protein: CSARLNTEAFF
CDR3 DNA: TGCAGTGCTAGATTGAACACTGAAGCTTTCTTT
clone size: many
V gene: TRBV20-1
J gene: TRBJ1-1
D gene: .

CDR3 protein: CASKAGGPVAEQFF
CDR3 DNA: TGTGCCAGCAAGGCGGGAGGGCCGGTTGCTGAGCAGTTCTTC
clone size: many
V gene: TRBV2
J gene: TRBJ2-1
D gene: TRBD2

CDR3 protein: CASSLLGGLENEQFF
CDR3 DNA: TGTGCCAGCAGTCTCCTGGGGGGGCTCGAAAATGAGCAGTTCTTC
clone size: many
V gene: TRBV27
J gene: TRBJ2-1
D gene: .

CDR3 protein: CATSRDTARELFF
CDR3 DNA: TGTGCCACCAGCAGAGACACGGCCAGAGAGCTGTTCTTC
clone size: many
V gene: TRBV15
J gene: TRBJ2-1
D gene: .

CDR3 protein: CASSSDSGAADTQYF
CDR3 DNA: TGTGCCAGCAGTTCTGACTCGGGCGCCGCAGATACGCAGTATTTT
clone size: few
V gene: TRBV2
J gene: TRBJ2-3
D gene: .

CDR3 protein: CASSINQLEVNQPQHF
CDR3 DNA: TGTGCCAGTAGTATAAACCAGCTCGAAGTCAATCAGCCCCAGCATTTT
clone size: many
V gene: TRBV19
J gene: TRBJ1-5
D gene: .

CDR3 protein: CASSQEVRHETQYF
CDR3 DNA: TGTGCCAGCAGCCAAGAGGTGAGGCACGAGACCCAGTACTTC
clone size: few
V gene: TRBV3-1
J gene: TRBJ2-5
D gene: .

CDR3 protein: CASSSAGEPYEQYF
CDR3 DNA: TGTGCCAGCAGCTCGGCGGGGGAGCCCTACGAGCAGTACTTC
clone size: many
V gene: TRBV11-2
J gene: TRBJ2-7
D gene: TRBD2

CDR3 protein: CASRPGQGSAGELFF
CDR3 DNA: TGTGCCAGCAGACCGGGACAGGGGTCGGCCGGGGAGCTGTTTTTT
clone size: many
V gene: TRBV19
J gene: TRBJ2-2
D gene: TRBD1

CDR3 protein: CASSEDWAGNQPQHF
CDR3 DNA: TGTGCCAGCAGTGAAGATTGGGCAGGGAATCAGCCCCAGCATTTT
clone size: .
V gene: TRBV2
J gene: TRBJ1-5
D gene: .

CDR3 protein: CASSRQPVNQPQHF
CDR3 DNA: TGTGCCAGCAGCCGACAGCCCGTCAATCAGCCCCAGCATTTT
clone size: many
V gene: TRBV3-1
J gene: TRBJ1-5
D gene: .

CDR3 protein: CSASQASGGSGETQYF
CDR3 DNA: TGCAGTGCTAGTCAGGCTAGCGGGGGCTCGGGAGAGACCCAGTACTTC
clone size: many
V gene: TRBV20-1
J gene: TRBJ2-5
D gene: TRBD2

CDR3 protein: CASSLDGGGQETQYF
CDR3 DNA: TGCGCCAGCAGCTTGGACGGGGGAGGGCAAGAGACCCAGTACTTC
clone size: many
V gene: TRBV5-1
J gene: TRBJ2-5
D gene: TRBD2

CDR3 protein: CATSRDSTVGQPQHF
CDR3 DNA: TGTGCCACCAGCAGAGATTCGACGGTTGGGCAGCCCCAGCATTTT
clone size: many
V gene: TRBV15
J gene: TRBJ1-5
D gene: .

CDR3 protein: CASSDARTVIQEQFF
CDR3 DNA: TGTGCCAGCAGTGACGCTCGGACAGTGATCCAAGAGCAGTTCTTC
clone size: .
V gene: TRBV28
J gene: TRBJ2-1
D gene: .

CDR3 protein: CSVGPTGTAYYEQYF
CDR3 DNA: TGCAGCGTTGGTCCCACCGGGACAGCGTACTACGAGCAGTACTTC
clone size: many
V gene: TRBV29-1
J gene: TRBJ2-7
D gene: TRBD1

CDR3 protein: CASSQGPRTDTQYF
CDR3 DNA: TGTGCCAGTTCACAGGGGCCGCGCACAGATACGCAGTATTTT
clone size: many
V gene: TRBV19
J gene: TRBJ2-3
D gene: TRBD1

CDR3 protein: CASSPGVAGERNEQFF
CDR3 DNA: TGCGCCAGCAGCCCTGGGGTAGCGGGAGAGAGGAATGAGCAGTTCTTC
clone size: many
V gene: TRBV5-1
J gene: TRBJ2-1
D gene: TRBD2